The clone carrying this T cell receptor beta chain was observed a few times. With 7 bases removed from V and 0 bases from J, the gap between germline ends came to 5 bases. The CDR3 contains 12 residues. Per germline, CDR1 PRHDT and CDR2 FYEKMQ (reference sequence). This entry comes from a study of blood T cell repertoires in COVID-19. Looking at the study overall: Sites in the United States, Italy and Spain provided acute and convalescent COVID-19 samples.

TCRdb's copy holds only in-frame clones and misses some; the assay was immunoSEQ multiplex PCR. The table records hundreds of thousands of clones, 80% of them present only once. The genes are TRBV13 and TRBJ2-3; D is uncertain. The sequence derives from a man younger than 40 with acute COVID-19. Material: PBMCs or T cells enriched from blood (not recorded which). The CDR3 reads CASTVSTDTQYF. The DNA for the CDR3 is TGTGCCAGCACGGTTAGCACAGATACGCAGTATTTT. Using reference TRBV13 and TRBJ2-3 for the parts outside the CDR3, the full variable domain is AAGVIQSPRHLIKEKRETATLKCYPIPRHDTVYWYQQGPGQDPQFLISFYEKMQSDKGSIPDRFSAQQFSDYHSELNMSSLELGDSALYFCASTVSTDTQYFGPGTRLTVL.